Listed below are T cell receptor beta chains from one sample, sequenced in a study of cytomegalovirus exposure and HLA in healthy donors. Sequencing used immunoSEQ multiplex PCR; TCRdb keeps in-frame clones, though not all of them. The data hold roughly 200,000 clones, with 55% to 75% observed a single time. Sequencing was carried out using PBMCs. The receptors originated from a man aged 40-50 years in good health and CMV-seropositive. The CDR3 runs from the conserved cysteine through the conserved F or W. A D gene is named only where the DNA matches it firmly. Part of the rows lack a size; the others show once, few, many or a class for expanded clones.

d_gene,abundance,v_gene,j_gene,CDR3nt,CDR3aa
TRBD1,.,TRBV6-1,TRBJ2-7,TGTGCCAGCAGTGGGCGAGGGACAGGGGGCTCCGAGCAGTACTTC,CASSGRGTGGSEQYF
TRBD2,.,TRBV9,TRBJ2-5,TGTGCCAGCACCCCGGGACTAGCGTTAGAGACCCAGTACTTC,CASTPGLALETQYF
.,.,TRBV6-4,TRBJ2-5,TGTGCCAGCAGTTGTCGGGACTCACAAGAGACCCAGTACTTC,CASSCRDSQETQYF
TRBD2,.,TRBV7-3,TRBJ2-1,TGTGCCAGCAGCTACCCCGGGGGAGGGTTCAATGAGCAGTTCTTC,CASSYPGGGFNEQFF
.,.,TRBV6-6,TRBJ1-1,TGTGCCAGCAGCCCGAGAGCGTGGAACACTGAGGCTTTCTTT,CASSPRAWNTEAFF
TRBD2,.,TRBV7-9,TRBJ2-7,TGTGCCAGCAGCTTAGCGGGGGGAGGGGAGCAGTACTTC,CASSLAGGGEQYF
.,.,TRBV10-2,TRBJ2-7,TGCGCCAGCAATCCCGACAGATTATACGAGCAGTACTTC,CASNPDRLYEQYF
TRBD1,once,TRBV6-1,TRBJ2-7,TGTGCCAGCACCATTGACAGGGGCCCATACGAGCAGTACTTC,CASTIDRGPYEQYF
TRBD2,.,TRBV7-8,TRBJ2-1,TGTGCCAGCGCAACGGGCGGGAGCAATGAGCAGTTCTTC,CASATGGSNEQFF
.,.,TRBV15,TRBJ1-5,TGTGCCACCAGCAGAGACAGGAGCAATCAGCCCCAGCATTTT,CATSRDRSNQPQHF
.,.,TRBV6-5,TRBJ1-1,TGTGCCAGCACCCCGGGGGGGGGCACTGAAGCTTTCTTT,CASTPGGGTEAFF
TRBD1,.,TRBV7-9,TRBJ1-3,TGTGCCAGCAGCTTAGTGACAGGGTTTCGAAACACCATATATTTT,CASSLVTGFRNTIYF
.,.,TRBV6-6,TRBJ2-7,TGTGCCAGCAGTTACTCGACAGGAACCCGCGAGCAGTACTTC,CASSYSTGTREQYF
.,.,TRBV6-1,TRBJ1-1,TGTGCCAGCATTAGAATGACGACTAGGAACACTGAAGCTTTCTTT,CASIRMTTRNTEAFF
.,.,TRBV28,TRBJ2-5,TGTGCCAGCAGTGGAGCCCAAGAGACCCAGTACTTC,CASSGAQETQYF
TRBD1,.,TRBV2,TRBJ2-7,TGTGCCAGCAGTGAGGACGGGACAGTCCTCGAGCAGTACTTC,CASSEDGTVLEQYF
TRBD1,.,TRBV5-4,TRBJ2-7,TGTGCCAGCAGCTTGGGACAGGGAAAGCAGTACTTC,CASSLGQGKQYF
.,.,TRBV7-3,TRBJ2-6,TGTGCCAGCAGCCGGGACAACTCTGGGGCCAACGTCCTGACTTTC,CASSRDNSGANVLTF